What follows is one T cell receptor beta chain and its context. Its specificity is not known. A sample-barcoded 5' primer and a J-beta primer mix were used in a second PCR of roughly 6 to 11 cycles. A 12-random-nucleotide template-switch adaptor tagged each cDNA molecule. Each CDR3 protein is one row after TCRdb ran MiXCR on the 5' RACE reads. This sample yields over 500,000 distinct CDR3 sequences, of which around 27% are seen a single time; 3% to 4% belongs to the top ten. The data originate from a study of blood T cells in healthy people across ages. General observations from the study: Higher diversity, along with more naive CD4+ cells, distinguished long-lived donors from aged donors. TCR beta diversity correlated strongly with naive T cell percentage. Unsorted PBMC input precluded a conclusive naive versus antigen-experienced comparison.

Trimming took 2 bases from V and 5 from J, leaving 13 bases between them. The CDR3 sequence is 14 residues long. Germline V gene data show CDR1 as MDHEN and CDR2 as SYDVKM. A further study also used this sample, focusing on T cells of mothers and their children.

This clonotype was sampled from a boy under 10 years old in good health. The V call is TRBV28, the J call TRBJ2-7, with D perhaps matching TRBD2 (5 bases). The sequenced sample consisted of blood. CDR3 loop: CASSLTGMLDEQYF. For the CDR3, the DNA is TGTGCCAGCAGTTTAACGGGGATGCTAGACGAGCAGTACTTC.